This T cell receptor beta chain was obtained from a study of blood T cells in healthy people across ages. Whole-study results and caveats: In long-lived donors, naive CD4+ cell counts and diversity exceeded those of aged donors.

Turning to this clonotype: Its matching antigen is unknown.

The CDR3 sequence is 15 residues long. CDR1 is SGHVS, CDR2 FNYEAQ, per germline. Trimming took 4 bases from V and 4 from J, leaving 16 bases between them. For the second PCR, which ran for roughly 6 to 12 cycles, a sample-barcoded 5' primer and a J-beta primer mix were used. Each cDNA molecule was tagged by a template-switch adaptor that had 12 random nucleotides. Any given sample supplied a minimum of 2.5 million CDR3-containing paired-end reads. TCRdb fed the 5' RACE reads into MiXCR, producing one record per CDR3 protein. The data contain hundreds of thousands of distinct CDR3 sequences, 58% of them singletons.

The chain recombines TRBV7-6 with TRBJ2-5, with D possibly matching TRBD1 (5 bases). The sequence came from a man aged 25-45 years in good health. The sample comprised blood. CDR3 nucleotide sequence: TGTGCCAGCAGCTCAACCAGGGTTAAAGGAGAGACCCAGTACTTC. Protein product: CASSSTRVKGETQYF.